One and the same sample provided the 12 T cell receptor beta chains below, sequenced in a study of brain T cells in children with intractable seizures. The data were produced by immunoSEQ multiplex PCR, yet TCRdb's version contains in-frame clones alone and is incomplete. The sample lists about 120,000 clones, approximately 94% occurring once. The sample consisted of peripheral blood, taken at surgery. These receptor sequences come from a boy under two years old with hemimegalencephaly and intractable seizures.

This chain joins TRBV28 and TRBJ1-3; 7 nucleotides line up with TRBD1. V shed 4 bases and J 0 bases; nucleotides not matched to a gene: 6. The CDR3 extends over 16 amino acids. Germline assignment: CDR1 MDHEN and CDR2 SYDVKM. The CDR3 bases are TGTGCCAGCAGTTCTCGACAGGGCGACTCTGGAAACACCATATATTTT. This translates into CASSSRQGDSGNTIYF.

The chain is built from TRBV13 and TRBJ1-6; unclear D gene. Trimming left V 0 bases short and J 9 bases short, with 9 bases between. The CDR3 totals 14 residues. CDR1 is PRHDT and CDR2 is FYEKMQ in the germline V gene (reference sequence). As DNA, the CDR3 is TGTGCCAGCAGCTTAGGTAGAGCTAGTTCACCCCTCCACTTT. Translation gives CASSLGRASSPLHF.

The chain combines TRBV11-2 with TRBJ2-1; 8 positions match TRBD2. CDR1 is SGHAT and CDR2 is FQNNGV in the germline V gene. J gave up 6 bases and V 5 bases, and 9 bases lay outside the gene matches. The CDR3 extends over 15 amino acids. The chain's CDR3 is CASSLLGAGVNEQFF. CDR3 nucleotides: TGTGCCAGCAGCCTCCTAGGAGCGGGAGTCAATGAGCAGTTCTTC.

This sequence joins TRBV28 and TRBJ1-5; no firm D call. V was clipped by 3 bases and J by 4 bases, with 13 bases between them. Germline V CDR1 and CDR2: MDHEN, SYDVKM. The CDR3 has 15 amino acids. CDR3 sequence: CASSFRSPPNQPQHF. In nucleotides, the CDR3 is TGTGCCAGCAGTTTCCGGTCCCCGCCTAATCAGCCCCAGCATTTT.

There are a few counts of this clone. The chain employs TRBV18 and TRBJ2-7; 8 bases are shared with TRBD1. V gave up 4 bases and J gave up 2 bases; unmatched junction bases: 4. Germline-derived CDR1 and CDR2 are KGHSH and LQKENI. The CDR3 totals 14 residues. The DNA of the CDR3 is TGTGCCAGCTCACGAGAACAGGGGGCCTACGAGCAGTACTTC. Residues: CASSREQGAYEQYF.

This clone appeared a few times. V and J are TRBV5-4 and TRBJ1-1; D unclear. This CDR3 is built from 13 residues. Germline lookup yields CDR1 SGHNT and CDR2 YYREEE (reference sequence). Trimming pared 2 bases from V and 4 bases from J, leaving 9 bases between. In nucleotides, the CDR3 is TGTGCCAGCAGCTTCGGACGGGGCACTGAAGCTTTCTTT. Its translation is CASSFGRGTEAFF.

The V gene is TRBV27, the J gene TRBJ1-2, with a tentative D call TRBD1 (5 bases). Germline values: CDR1 MNHEY, CDR2 SMNVEV (reference sequence). This CDR3 region has 14 residues. Trimming removed 7 bases at V and 7 bases at J, with 19 bases between. CDR3 in amino acids: CASTNVMGGVGYTF. The CDR3 region has the DNA TGTGCCAGCACCAACGTGATGGGGGGGGTTGGCTACACCTTC.

The gene calls are TRBV5-4 and TRBJ1-1, with a tentative D call TRBD1 (6 bases). Germline-derived CDR1 and CDR2 are SGHNT and YYREEE (reference sequence). The germline V and J ends were trimmed by 6 bases and 3 bases, with 12 bases remaining between them. The length of the CDR3 is 13 residues. CDR3 nucleotide sequence: TGTGCCAGCATACAGGGCGGCCACACTGAAGCTTTCTTT. Residues: CASIQGGHTEAFF.

This rearrangement joins TRBV9 to TRBJ2-7; 8 bases are a match to TRBD1. The CDR3 runs to 15 residues. V lost 2 bases, J lost 4 bases, and 8 bases stayed unmatched. Germline values: CDR1 SGDLS, CDR2 YYNGEE. CDR3 sequence (DNA): TGTGCCAGCAGCGTTGCGACAGGGGTTGGGTACGAGCAGTACTTC. This gives the protein CASSVATGVGYEQYF. Looking up the rest from reference TRBV9 and TRBJ2-7 gives the full variable domain: DSGVTQTPKHLITATGQRVTLRCSPRSGDLSVYWYQQSLDQGLQFLIQYYNGEERAKGNILERFSAQQFPDLHSELNLSSLELGDSALYFCASSVATGVGYEQYFGPGTRLTVT.

The chain carries TRBV19 and TRBJ2-1; D is unclear. Germline loops: CDR1 LNHDA, CDR2 SQIVND (reference sequence). Trimming left V 3 bases short and J 0 bases short, with 9 bases between. This CDR3 has 15 amino acids. The CDR3 DNA reads as TGTGCCAGTAGTATTGGGCAGAGCTCCTACAATGAGCAGTTCTTC. Protein sequence: CASSIGQSSYNEQFF.

This clone was found once. The chain uses TRBV9 and TRBJ2-7; 14 bases are shared with TRBD2. Germline CDR1 and CDR2: SGDLS and YYNGEE. The V and J ends lost 4 bases and 4 bases, in that order; junction bases with no gene match: 4. The length of the CDR3 is 15 residues. The CDR3 region is CASSLGLAGEYEQYF. DNA for the CDR3: TGTGCCAGCAGCCTGGGACTAGCGGGAGAGTACGAGCAGTACTTC.

The chain links TRBV6-2 or TRBV6-3 to TRBJ2-1; tentatively, D is TRBD1 or TRBD2 (5 bases each). Looked up from germline, CDR1 is MNHEY and CDR2 is SVGEGT. This CDR3 is built from 18 residues. V lost 0 bases, J lost 4 bases, and 19 bases lay in between. CDR3 sequence: CASSYSRASGPQYNEQFF. The CDR3 DNA follows: TGTGCCAGCAGTTACTCCAGGGCCTCGGGACCCCAATACAATGAGCAGTTCTTC.